The present T cell receptor (beta chain) was sequenced within a study of blood T cell repertoires in COVID-19. There are 11 residues in the CDR3. CDR1 LGHDT and CDR2 YNNKEL come from the germline V gene (reference sequence). Trimming shortened V by 2 bases and J by 6 bases, and 5 bases separated the two germline ends. Generated by immunoSEQ multiplex PCR, the TCRdb table keeps only in-frame clones and is missing some. The sample includes around 60,000 clones, around four fifths of them seen just once. The rearrangement links TRBV3-1 (or the pseudogene TRBV3-2) to TRBJ2-7; no definite D call. Sequences were obtained from peripheral blood. This TCR derives from a human donor in a cohort sampled during active COVID-19. The DNA of the CDR3 is TGTGCCAGCAGCCAAAACTTCGAGCAGTACTTC. As protein: CASSQNFEQYF.